These 29 T cell receptor beta chains originate from one sample sequenced in a study of blood T cells in healthy people across ages. A second PCR, run for about 7 to 12 cycles, used a sample-barcoded 5' primer plus a J-beta primer mix. TCRdb re-called the 5' RACE reads through MiXCR, storing one row per CDR3 protein. The repertoire holds over 1,200,000 distinct CDR3 sequences, with around 59% as singletons. Sequencing was done on a sample of blood. These receptor sequences come from a young man in good health.

The chain couples TRBV29-1 to TRBJ2-7; D ambiguous. The J call may not be correct, given that the DNA end is closer to TRBJ2-5. The CDR3 is 11 residues long. CDR1 SQVTM and CDR2 ANQGSEA come from the germline V gene. The CDR3, as DNA: TGCAGCGCCGACCCCGGGGAGACCCAGTACTTC. This codes for CSADPGETQYF.

This rearrangement joins TRBV29-1 to TRBJ2-2; 7 bases match TRBD1. Losses at the gene ends were 7 bases for V and 5 bases for J; bases not matched to a gene: 7. Germline V lookup: CDR1 SQVTM, CDR2 ANQGSEA. The CDR3 consists of 13 residues. The DNA of the CDR3 is TGCAGCGCCGGACAGGCGGTGACCGGGGAGCTGTTTTTT. It specifies CSAGQAVTGELFF.

This chain joins TRBV10-2 and TRBJ2-1, with D unresolved. The length of the CDR3 is 9 residues. The germline V and J ends were trimmed by 10 bases and 8 bases, with 6 bases remaining between them. Looked up from germline, CDR1 is WSHSY and CDR2 is SAAADI. CDR3 amino acids: CAIQDEQFF. CDR3 in DNA: TGCGCCATCCAGGATGAGCAGTTCTTC.

The rearrangement joins TRBV10-3 to TRBJ1-3; D is perhaps TRBD1 (6 bases). Per germline, CDR1 ENHRY and CDR2 SYGVKD. The CDR3 consists of 12 residues. V was trimmed by 11 bases and J by 4 bases, leaving 12 bases between them. CDR3 DNA: TGTGCCGCCACAGGGCCAGGAAACACCATATATTTT. It translates to CAATGPGNTIYF.

The CDR3 DNA reads as TGCGCCAGCAGCCACACTCACAGGGGTCAAAACATTCAGTACTTC. Amino acid sequence: CASSHTHRGQNIQYF. This chain connects TRBV4-1 to TRBJ2-7; TRBD1 matches at 7 bases. The end of the DNA fits TRBJ2-4 better, so the J call may be wrong. Germline V CDR1 and CDR2: MGHRA, YSYEKL. The CDR3 covers 15 residues.

The gene calls are TRBV4-1 and TRBJ2-4; D is possibly TRBD1 (8 bases). The J call may be incorrect, as the DNA end agrees better with TRBJ2-7. This CDR3 is built from 15 residues. CDR1 is MGHRA, CDR2 YSYEKL, per germline. The CDR3 protein is CASSQGTGTTYEQYF. The DNA for the CDR3 is TGCGCCAGCAGCCAAGGGACAGGGACTACCTACGAGCAGTACTTC.

V gene TRBV12-3 or TRBV12-4 combines with J gene TRBJ1-1; D is uncertain. V gave up 5 bases and J gave up 3 bases, with 16 bases separating them. This CDR3 spans 15 amino acids. The DNA for the CDR3 is TGTGCCAGCAGTCTTTTCGTCGGTGCGGACACTGAAGCTTTCTTT. This sequence encodes CASSLFVGADTEAFF.

This clonotype was picked up a small number of times. This chain joins TRBV27 and TRBJ2-7, with 8 bases identical to TRBD2. This CDR3 has 16 amino acids. Trimming at V came to 4 bases and at J to 0 bases, leaving 8 bases not matched to a gene. The germline gives CDR1 MNHEY, CDR2 SMNVEV (reference sequence). The CDR3 sequence is CASSSGGVPTSYEQYF. CDR3 nucleotides: TGTGCCAGCAGTTCGGGAGGGGTCCCAACCTCCTACGAGCAGTACTTC.

Comments on this clonotype: One end of the junction is discordant with germline, which a read error may explain. This chain joins TRBV6-2 or TRBV6-3 and TRBJ2-1, with 11 bases matching TRBD2. The CDR3 is made up of 19 amino acids. The germline V gene has CDR1 MNHEY and CDR2 SVGEGT. In DNA, the CDR3 is TGTGCCACCAGTTACGGGATAGCGGGAGGGCCGCTGAATCAACATGAGCAGTTCTTC. It codes for CATSYGIAGGPLNQHEQFF.

The V and J genes are TRBV9 and TRBJ1-2; D not certain. CDR3 length equals 15 residues. Germline CDR1 SGDLS, CDR2 YYNGEE. With 4 bases removed from V and 4 bases from J, the gap between germline ends came to 17 bases. The CDR3 DNA is TGTGCCAGCAGCCCTAATCACCAAGCGACCTATGGCTACACCTTC. Amino acid sequence: CASSPNHQATYGYTF.

This sequence joins TRBV9 and TRBJ2-1; D ambiguous. Germline V gene sequence: CDR1 SGDLS, CDR2 YYNGEE. The CDR3 is made up of 14 amino acids. V shed 2 bases and J shed 4 bases, with 10 bases lying between them. The CDR3 loop is CASSVWESYNEQFF. The CDR3 DNA is TGTGCCAGCAGCGTTTGGGAATCTTACAATGAGCAGTTCTTC. Full variable domain (missing parts from reference TRBV9 and TRBJ2-1): DSGVTQTPKHLITATGQRVTLRCSPRSGDLSVYWYQQSLDQGLQFLIQYYNGEERAKGNILERFSAQQFPDLHSELNLSSLELGDSALYFCASSVWESYNEQFFGPGTRLTVL.

This clonotype has a handful of counts. The gene calls are TRBV4-3 and TRBJ2-7; D may correspond to TRBD1 or TRBD2 (6 bases each). The CDR3 is made up of 15 amino acids. V lost 3 bases to trimming and J lost 3 bases, with 15 bases between them. Germline CDR1 and CDR2: LGHNA and YSLEER. In nucleotides, the CDR3 is TGCGCCAGCAGCCAGGCGGGACACGGGGGCTACGAGCAGTACTTC. This sequence encodes CASSQAGHGGYEQYF.

This sequence joins TRBV27 and TRBJ2-5, with D perhaps TRBD1 (6 bases). The end of the DNA aligns better with TRBJ2-7, so the J call may be wrong. Germline V gene data show CDR1 as MNHEY and CDR2 as SMNVEV (reference sequence). CDR3 length: 13 residues. The CDR3 here is CASSRDIPYEQYF. As DNA, the CDR3 is TGTGCCAGCAGCCGGGACATACCCTACGAGCAGTACTTC.

The V gene is TRBV28, the J gene TRBJ2-7; 7 bases align to TRBD2. The DNA end favors TRBJ2-4, so the J call may be wrong. Germline V gives CDR1 MDHEN, CDR2 SYDVKM. CDR3 size: 17 residues. The CDR3 nucleotides are TGTGCCAGCCTGGGGTATAGCGGGCAGTTACTCAAAAACATTCAGTACTTC. Amino acids: CASLGYSGQLLKNIQYF.

V and J are TRBV5-6 and TRBJ2-1, with D possibly called TRBD1 or TRBD2 (5 bases each). The V and J ends lost 4 bases and 3 bases respectively, with 14 bases between them. Germline V gives CDR1 SGHDT, CDR2 YYEEEE. This CDR3 spans 15 amino acids. The CDR3 sequence is CASSDPGRIYNEQFF. CDR3 DNA: TGTGCCAGCAGCGATCCGGGACGGATCTACAATGAGCAGTTCTTC.

The J gene is TRBJ2-1, the V gene TRBV7-9; TRBD1 might be the D (6 bases). The V end was cut by 5 bases, the J end by 0 bases, with 14 bases between. Germline V gene sequence: CDR1 SEHNR, CDR2 FQNEAQ (reference sequence). The CDR3 loop spans 16 amino acids. CDR3 amino acids: CASSPVTGVSYNEQFF. The DNA of the CDR3 is TGTGCCAGCAGCCCTGTGACAGGCGTCTCCTACAATGAGCAGTTCTTC.

The chain carries TRBV20-1 and TRBJ2-5; unclear D gene. V shed 5 bases and J shed 11 bases, with 21 bases lying between them. The V gene's germline CDR1 is DFQATT and CDR2 SNEGSKA (reference sequence). The CDR3 contains 13 residues. Written as DNA, the CDR3 is TGCAGTGCTCCCCGGACGCCCCGATACGGGCAGTACTTC. Its translation: CSAPRTPRYGQYF.

V is TRBV6-5 and J is TRBJ2-7; weak D call: TRBD1 (6 bases). Trimming cost V 0 bases and J 2 bases, with 20 bases left between them. This CDR3 has 18 residues. Germline V gene data show CDR1 as MNHEY and CDR2 as SVGAGI. CDR3 in amino acids: CASSYSIRVRQDPYEQYF. The CDR3 DNA sequence: TGTGCCAGCAGTTACTCGATTAGGGTAAGACAGGACCCCTACGAGCAGTACTTC.

The rearrangement links TRBV7-8 to TRBJ1-2, with D possibly being TRBD1 (5 bases). The V gene's germline CDR1 is SGHVS and CDR2 FQNEAQ. This CDR3 comprises 15 residues. With 1 base removed from V and 4 bases from J, the gap between germline ends came to 13 bases. CDR3 in DNA: TGTGCCAGCAGCTTAGGTCCGGGGGAAACCTATGGCTACACCTTC. It is translated as CASSLGPGETYGYTF.

This chain's CDR3 is CASTRDPSYNEQYF. The CDR3 nucleotides read TGTGCCAGCACTAGGGACCCCTCCTACAATGAGCAGTACTTC. V is TRBV6-5 and J is TRBJ2-1; D could derive from TRBD1 or TRBD2 (5 bases each). The better agreement between TRBJ2-7 and the DNA end casts doubt on the J call. The germline V gene encodes CDR1 MNHEY and CDR2 SVGAGI. This CDR3 has 14 residues.

This chain uses TRBV6-2 or TRBV6-3 with TRBJ2-1; D perhaps matches TRBD1 (6 bases). V was clipped by 7 bases and J by 11 bases, with 15 bases between them. Looked up from germline, CDR1 is MNHEY and CDR2 is SVGEGT. The CDR3 is made up of 12 amino acids. CDR3 loop: CASNLLGQKQFF. CDR3 bases: TGTGCCAGCAACCTACTCGGACAGAAGCAGTTCTTC.

This sequence joins TRBV6-2 or TRBV6-3 and TRBJ2-5; tentatively, D is TRBD2 (5 bases). Trimming removed 5 bases at V and 3 bases at J, with 13 bases between. CDR1 is MNHEY and CDR2 is SVGEGT in the germline V gene. The CDR3 sequence is 14 residues long. CDR3 in DNA: TGTGCCAGCAGTGGGGTTTCGGGGAAAGAGACCCAGTACTTC. Translated, it gives CASSGVSGKETQYF.

The chain couples TRBV11-2 to TRBJ2-1, with TRBD2 matching 9 bases. The CDR3 spans 16 residues. Germline trimming cut 1 base from V and 6 bases from J; bases unmatched to any gene: 7. Germline V gives CDR1 SGHAT, CDR2 FQNNGV. Here the CDR3 DNA reads TGTGCCAGCAGCTTAGGGGGGACTAGCTCCATCAATGAGCAGTTCTTC. It encodes CASSLGGTSSINEQFF.

V and J are TRBV7-2 and TRBJ2-7; D might be TRBD2 (5 bases). The better agreement between TRBJ2-5 and the DNA end casts doubt on the J call. The CDR3 sequence is 15 residues long. CDR1 and CDR2 (germline): SGHTA, FQGNSA. CDR3 DNA: TGTGCCAGCAGCTCCAATACGGGGTTGTATTCGACCCAGTACTTC. It specifies CASSSNTGLYSTQYF.

V and J are TRBV10-3 and TRBJ2-7; D might be TRBD1 (6 bases). V gave up 8 bases and J gave up 3 bases, with 14 bases separating them. Germline V lookup: CDR1 ENHRY, CDR2 SYGVKD. The length of the CDR3 is 13 residues. CDR3 amino acids: CAIRDTGVYEQYF. The CDR3, as DNA: TGTGCCATCCGGGACACCGGGGTCTACGAGCAGTACTTC.

V gene TRBV11-1 combines with J gene TRBJ2-3; 7 bases are shared with TRBD1. CDR1 and CDR2 from the germline V gene are SGHAT and FQDESV (reference sequence). The length of the CDR3 is 15 residues. Trimming removed 5 bases from V and 3 bases from J; junction bases left unmatched: 8. The CDR3 nucleotides are TGTGCCAGCAGCCACCCGACAGGGACGACAGATACGCAGTATTTT. Translating gives CASSHPTGTTDTQYF.

The CDR3 here is CSVRLGYNEQFF. The CDR3, as DNA: TGCAGCGTAAGACTAGGTTACAATGAGCAGTTCTTC. The chain has TRBV29-1 and TRBJ2-1; TRBD2 might be the D (6 bases). V was cut by 6 bases and J by 4 bases, with 10 bases left in between. Germline assignment: CDR1 SQVTM and CDR2 ANQGSEA. This CDR3 is 12 amino acids long.

The CDR3 nucleotides are TGTGCCAGCAGTTTGACTAGCGCAGGGATTGAGCAGTTCTTC. This codes for CASSLTSAGIEQFF. The rearrangement joins TRBV27 to TRBJ2-1; 8 nucleotides line up with TRBD2. Germline loops: CDR1 MNHEY, CDR2 SMNVEV (reference sequence). This CDR3 spans 14 amino acids. V lost 3 bases to trimming and J lost 9 bases; unmatched junction nucleotides: 7.

This clonotype was detected a few times. The chain uses TRBV10-3 and TRBJ2-3; 7 bases map to TRBD1. The germline gives CDR1 ENHRY, CDR2 SYGVKD. This CDR3 contains 11 residues. V was clipped by 10 bases and J by 9 bases; unmatched bases: 7. CDR3 region: CANGQADTQYF. As DNA, the CDR3 is TGTGCCAACGGACAGGCGGACACGCAGTATTTT.